This T cell receptor (beta chain) was profiled in a study of CD8 T cell repertoires and HIV-1 epitope variants. Worth noting for this clone: Antigen unknown.

TCRdb's table, derived via immunoSEQ multiplex PCR, lists solely in-frame clones and lacks some. The profile shows about 1,800 clones, 73% of them singletons. The V gene end was trimmed by 8 bases and the J gene end by 6 bases; junction bases not matched to a gene: 8. The germline V gene has CDR1 SNHLY and CDR2 FYNNEI. The CDR3 is made up of 13 amino acids. J is TRBJ1-2 and V is TRBV2; 8 positions agree with TRBD1. The sample comprised cultured CD8+ T cells derived from PBMCs. This receptor was identified in a male donor with HIV. For the CDR3, the DNA is TGTGCCAGCGAAGACAGGGGAGGGAATGGCTACACCTTC. It is translated as CASEDRGGNGYTF.